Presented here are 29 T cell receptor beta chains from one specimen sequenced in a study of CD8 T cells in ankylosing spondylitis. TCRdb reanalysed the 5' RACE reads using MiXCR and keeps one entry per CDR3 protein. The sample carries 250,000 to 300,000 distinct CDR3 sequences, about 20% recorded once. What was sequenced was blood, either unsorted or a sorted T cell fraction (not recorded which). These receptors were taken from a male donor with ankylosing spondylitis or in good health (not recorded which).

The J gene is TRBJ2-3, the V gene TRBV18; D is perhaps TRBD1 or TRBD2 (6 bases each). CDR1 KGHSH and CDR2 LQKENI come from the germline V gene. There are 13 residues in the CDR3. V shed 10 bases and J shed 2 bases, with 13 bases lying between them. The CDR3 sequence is CATSGGDTDTQYF. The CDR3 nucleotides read TGTGCCACCTCCGGGGGCGACACAGATACGCAGTATTTT.

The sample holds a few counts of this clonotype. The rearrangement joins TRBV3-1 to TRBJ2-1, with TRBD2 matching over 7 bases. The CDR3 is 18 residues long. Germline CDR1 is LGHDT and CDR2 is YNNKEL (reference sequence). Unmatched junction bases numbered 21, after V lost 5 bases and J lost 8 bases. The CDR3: CASSGIIHFGGFGDEQFF. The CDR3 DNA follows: TGTGCCAGCAGCGGTATCATTCATTTCGGGGGGTTTGGGGATGAGCAGTTCTTC.

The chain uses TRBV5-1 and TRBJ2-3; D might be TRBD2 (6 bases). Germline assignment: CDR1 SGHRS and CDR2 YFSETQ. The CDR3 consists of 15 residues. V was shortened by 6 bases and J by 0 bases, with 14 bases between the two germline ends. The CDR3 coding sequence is TGCGCCAGCAAGGGCGGGACCGCTAGCACAGATACGCAGTATTTT. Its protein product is CASKGGTASTDTQYF.

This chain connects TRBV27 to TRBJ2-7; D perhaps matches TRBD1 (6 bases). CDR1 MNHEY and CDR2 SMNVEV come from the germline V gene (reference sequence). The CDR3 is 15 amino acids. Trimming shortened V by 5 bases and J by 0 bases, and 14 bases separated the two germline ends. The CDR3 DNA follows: TGTGCCAGCAGTCAATTTACAGGGAGCTCCTACGAGCAGTACGTC. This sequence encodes CASSQFTGSSYEQYV.

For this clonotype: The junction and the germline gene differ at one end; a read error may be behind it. CDR3: CASSRTSGSQGTQYF. The CDR3 DNA is TGTGCCAGCAGCCGGACTAGCGGGAGTCAAGGGACCCAGTACTTC. The chain carries TRBV9 and TRBJ2-5; 13 positions match TRBD2. Germline CDR1 reads SGDLS; CDR2 reads YYNGEE. The CDR3 totals 15 residues.

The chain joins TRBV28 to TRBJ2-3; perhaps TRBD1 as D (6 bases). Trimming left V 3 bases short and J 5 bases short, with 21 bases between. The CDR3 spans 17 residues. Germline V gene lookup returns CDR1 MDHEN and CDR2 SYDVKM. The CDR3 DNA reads TGTGCCAGCAGTTTTCTCCTCGACTCAGGGGATCTAGATACGCAGTATTTT. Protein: CASSFLLDSGDLDTQYF.

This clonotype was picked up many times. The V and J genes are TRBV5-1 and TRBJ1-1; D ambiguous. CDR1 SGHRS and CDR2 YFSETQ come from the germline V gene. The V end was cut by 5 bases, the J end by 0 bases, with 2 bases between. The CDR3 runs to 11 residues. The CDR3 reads CASRMNTEAFF. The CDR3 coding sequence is TGCGCCAGCAGGATGAACACTGAAGCTTTCTTT.

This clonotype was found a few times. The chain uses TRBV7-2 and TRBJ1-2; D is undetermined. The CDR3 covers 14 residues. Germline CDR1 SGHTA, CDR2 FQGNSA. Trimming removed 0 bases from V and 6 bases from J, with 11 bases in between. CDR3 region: CASSLAAGLNGYTF. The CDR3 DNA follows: TGTGCCAGCAGCTTAGCGGCAGGATTGAATGGCTACACCTTC.

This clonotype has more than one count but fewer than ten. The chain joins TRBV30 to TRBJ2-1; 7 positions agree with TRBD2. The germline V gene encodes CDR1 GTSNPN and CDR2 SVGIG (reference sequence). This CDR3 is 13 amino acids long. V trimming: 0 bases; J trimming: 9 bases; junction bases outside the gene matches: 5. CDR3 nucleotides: TGTGCCTGGAGTGTACTAGCGTCTAGTGAGCAGTTCTTC. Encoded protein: CAWSVLASSEQFF.

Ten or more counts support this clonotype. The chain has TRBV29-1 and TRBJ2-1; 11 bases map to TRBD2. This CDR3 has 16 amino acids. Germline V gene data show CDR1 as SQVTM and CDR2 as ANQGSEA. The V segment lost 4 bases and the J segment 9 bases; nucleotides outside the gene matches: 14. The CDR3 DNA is TGCAGCGTTGTAGCGGGGGGGTCTCTCCGAGGGGGTGAGCAGTTCTTC. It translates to CSVVAGGSLRGGEQFF.

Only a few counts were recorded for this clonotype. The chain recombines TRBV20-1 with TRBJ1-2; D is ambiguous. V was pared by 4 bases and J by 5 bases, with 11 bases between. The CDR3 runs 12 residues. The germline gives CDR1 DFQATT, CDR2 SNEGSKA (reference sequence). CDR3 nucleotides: TGCAGTGCTACGTCGGGCCTATATGGCTACACCTTC. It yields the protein CSATSGLYGYTF.

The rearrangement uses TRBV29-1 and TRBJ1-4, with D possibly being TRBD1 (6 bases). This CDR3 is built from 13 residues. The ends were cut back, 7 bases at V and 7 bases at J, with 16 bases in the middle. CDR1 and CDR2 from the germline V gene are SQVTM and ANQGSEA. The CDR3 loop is CSAQEGGGEKLFF. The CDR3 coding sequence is TGCAGCGCCCAGGAGGGGGGGGGTGAAAAACTGTTTTTT.

The CDR3 nucleotides read TGTGCCAGCAGCCAAGGTACTAGCCTGTACCAAGAGACCCAGTACTTC. This encodes CASSQGTSLYQETQYF. V and J are TRBV3-1 and TRBJ2-5; D perhaps matches TRBD2 (6 bases). The CDR3 runs to 16 residues. CDR1 and CDR2 from the germline V gene are LGHDT and YNNKEL (reference sequence). V shed 1 base and J shed 0 bases, with 12 bases lying between them.

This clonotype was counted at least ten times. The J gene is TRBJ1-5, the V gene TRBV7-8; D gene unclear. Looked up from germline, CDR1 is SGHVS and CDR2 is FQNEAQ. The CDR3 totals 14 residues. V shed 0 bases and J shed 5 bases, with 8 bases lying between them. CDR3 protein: CASSLAGGHQPQHF. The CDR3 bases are TGTGCCAGCAGCTTAGCGGGCGGGCATCAGCCCCAGCATTTT.

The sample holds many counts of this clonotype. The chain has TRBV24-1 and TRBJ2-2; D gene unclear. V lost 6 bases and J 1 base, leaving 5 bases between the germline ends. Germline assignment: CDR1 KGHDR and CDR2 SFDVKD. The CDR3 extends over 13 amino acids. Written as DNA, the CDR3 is TGTGCCACCAGTCATGAGAACACCGGGGAGCTGTTTTTT. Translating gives CATSHENTGELFF.

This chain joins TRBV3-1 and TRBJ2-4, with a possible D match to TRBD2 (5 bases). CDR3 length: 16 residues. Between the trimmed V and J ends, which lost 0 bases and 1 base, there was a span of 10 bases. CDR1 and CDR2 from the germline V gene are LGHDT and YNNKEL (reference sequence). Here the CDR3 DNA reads TGTGCCAGCAGCCAAGAAGGCGGGCCTGCCAAAAACATTCAGTACTTC. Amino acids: CASSQEGGPAKNIQYF.

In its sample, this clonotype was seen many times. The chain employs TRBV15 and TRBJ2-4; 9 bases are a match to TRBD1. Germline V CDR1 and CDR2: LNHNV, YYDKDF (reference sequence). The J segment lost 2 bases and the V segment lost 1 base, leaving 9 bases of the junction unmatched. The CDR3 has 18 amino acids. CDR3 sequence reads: CATSRGTGQGLSKNIQYF. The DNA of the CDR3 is TGTGCCACCAGCAGAGGAACCGGACAGGGGCTTTCCAAAAACATTCAGTACTTC.

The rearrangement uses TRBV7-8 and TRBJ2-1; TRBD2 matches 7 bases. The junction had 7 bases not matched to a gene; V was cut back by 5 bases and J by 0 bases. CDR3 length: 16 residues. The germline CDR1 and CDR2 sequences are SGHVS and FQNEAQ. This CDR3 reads CASSQKRGSSYNEQFF. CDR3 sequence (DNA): TGTGCCAGCAGCCAAAAGCGGGGAAGCTCCTACAATGAGCAGTTCTTC.

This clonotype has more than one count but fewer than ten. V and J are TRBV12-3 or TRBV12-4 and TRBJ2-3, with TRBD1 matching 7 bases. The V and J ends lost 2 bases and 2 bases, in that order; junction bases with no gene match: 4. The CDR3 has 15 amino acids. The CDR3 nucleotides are TGTGCCAGCAGTTTAAGGGGACAGACCACAGATACGCAGTATTTT. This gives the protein CASSLRGQTTDTQYF.

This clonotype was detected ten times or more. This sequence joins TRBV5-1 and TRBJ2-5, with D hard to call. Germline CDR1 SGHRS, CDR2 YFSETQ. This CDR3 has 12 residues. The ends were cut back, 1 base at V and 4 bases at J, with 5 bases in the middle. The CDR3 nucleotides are TGCGCCAGCAGCTTGTCCGGAGAGACCCAGTACTTC. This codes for CASSLSGETQYF.

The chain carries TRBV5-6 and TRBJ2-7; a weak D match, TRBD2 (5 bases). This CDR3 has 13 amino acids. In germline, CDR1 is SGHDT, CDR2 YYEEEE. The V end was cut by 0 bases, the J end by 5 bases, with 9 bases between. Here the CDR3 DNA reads TGTGCCAGCAGCTTGGGACTAATCCACGAGCAGTACGTC. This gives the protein CASSLGLIHEQYV.

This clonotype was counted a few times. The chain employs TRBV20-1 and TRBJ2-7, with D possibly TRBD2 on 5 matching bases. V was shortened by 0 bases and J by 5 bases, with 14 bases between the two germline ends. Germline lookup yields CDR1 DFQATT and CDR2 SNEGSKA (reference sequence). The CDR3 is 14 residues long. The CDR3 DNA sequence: TGCAGTGCTAGAGATGTGCTAGCCGCCAACGAGCAGTACGTC. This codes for CSARDVLAANEQYV.

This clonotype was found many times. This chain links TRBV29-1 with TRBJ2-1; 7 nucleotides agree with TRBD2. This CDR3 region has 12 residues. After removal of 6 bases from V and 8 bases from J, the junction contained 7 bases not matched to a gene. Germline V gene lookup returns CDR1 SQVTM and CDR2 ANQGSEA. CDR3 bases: TGCAGCGTCCGGGGGGTGATGGATGAGCAGTTCTTC. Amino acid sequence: CSVRGVMDEQFF.

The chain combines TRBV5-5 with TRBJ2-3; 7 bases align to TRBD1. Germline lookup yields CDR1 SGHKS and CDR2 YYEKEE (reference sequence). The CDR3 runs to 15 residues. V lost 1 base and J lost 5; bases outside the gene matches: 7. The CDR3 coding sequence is TGTGCCAGCAGCTTGAGGGGGCCCAGGGGAGATACGCAGTATTTT. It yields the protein CASSLRGPRGDTQYF.

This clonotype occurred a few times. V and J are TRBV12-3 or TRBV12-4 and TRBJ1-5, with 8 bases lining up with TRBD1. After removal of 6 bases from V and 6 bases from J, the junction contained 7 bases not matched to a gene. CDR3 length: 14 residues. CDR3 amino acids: CASRKDRVSQPQHF. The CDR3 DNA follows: TGTGCCAGCAGGAAGGACAGGGTGAGTCAGCCCCAGCATTTT.

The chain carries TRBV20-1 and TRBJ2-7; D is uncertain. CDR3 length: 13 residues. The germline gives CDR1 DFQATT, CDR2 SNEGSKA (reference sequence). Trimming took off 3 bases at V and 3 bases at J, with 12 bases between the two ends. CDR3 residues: CSASPGQIYEQYV. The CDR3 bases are TGCAGTGCTAGCCCGGGTCAGATCTACGAGCAGTACGTC.

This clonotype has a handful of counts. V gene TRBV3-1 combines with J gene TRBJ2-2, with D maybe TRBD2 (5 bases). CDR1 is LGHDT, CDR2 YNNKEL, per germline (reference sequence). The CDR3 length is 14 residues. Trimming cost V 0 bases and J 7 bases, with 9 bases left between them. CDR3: CASSQDTGIGELFF. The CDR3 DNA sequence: TGTGCCAGCAGCCAAGATACGGGAATCGGGGAGCTGTTTTTT. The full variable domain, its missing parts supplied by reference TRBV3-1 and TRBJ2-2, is DTAVSQTPKYLVTQMGNDKSIKCEQNLGHDTMYWYKQDSKKFLKIMFSYNNKELIINETVPNRFSPKSPDKAHLNLHINSLELGDSAVYFCASSQDTGIGELFFGEGSRLTVL.

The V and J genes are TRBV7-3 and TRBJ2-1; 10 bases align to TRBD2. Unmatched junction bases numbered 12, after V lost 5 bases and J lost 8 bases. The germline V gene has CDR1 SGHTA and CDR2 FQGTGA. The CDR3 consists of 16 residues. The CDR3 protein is CASSPPGSGRADEQFF. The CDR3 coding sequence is TGTGCCAGCAGCCCCCCCGGGAGCGGGAGGGCTGATGAGCAGTTCTTC.

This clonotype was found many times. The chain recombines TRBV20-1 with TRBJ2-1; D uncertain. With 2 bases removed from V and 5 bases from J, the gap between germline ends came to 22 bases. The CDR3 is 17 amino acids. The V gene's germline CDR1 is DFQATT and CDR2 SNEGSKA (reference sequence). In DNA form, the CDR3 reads TGCAGTGCTAGAAGTAGCAGAGGTGCTACGTTGGACAATGAGCAGTTCTTC. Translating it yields CSARSSRGATLDNEQFF.